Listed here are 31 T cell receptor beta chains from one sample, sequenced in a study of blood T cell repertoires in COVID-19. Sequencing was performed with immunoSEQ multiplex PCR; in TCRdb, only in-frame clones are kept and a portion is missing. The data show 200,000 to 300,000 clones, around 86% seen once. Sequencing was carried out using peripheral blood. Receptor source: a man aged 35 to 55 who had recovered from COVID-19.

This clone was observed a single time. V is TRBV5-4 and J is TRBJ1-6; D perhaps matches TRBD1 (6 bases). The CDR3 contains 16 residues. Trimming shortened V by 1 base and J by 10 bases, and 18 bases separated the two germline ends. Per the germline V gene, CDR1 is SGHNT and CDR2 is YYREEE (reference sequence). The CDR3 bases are TGTGCCAGCAGCTTGAACGCGGGGGCTCTGGACTCACCCCTCCACTTT. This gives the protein CASSLNAGALDSPLHF.

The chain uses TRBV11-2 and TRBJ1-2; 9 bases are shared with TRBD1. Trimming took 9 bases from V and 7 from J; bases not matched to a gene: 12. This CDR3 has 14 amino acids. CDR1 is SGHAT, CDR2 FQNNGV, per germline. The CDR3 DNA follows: TGTGCCAGTACCCCGGGACAGGGAGGAGGTGGCTACACCTTC. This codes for CASTPGQGGGGYTF.

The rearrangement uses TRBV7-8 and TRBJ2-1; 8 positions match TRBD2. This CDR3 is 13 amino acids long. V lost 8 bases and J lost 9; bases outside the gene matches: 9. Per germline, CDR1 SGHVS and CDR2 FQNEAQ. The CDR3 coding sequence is TGTGCCAGCGGGGAGGGCGGGAGGTCTGAGCAGTTCTTC. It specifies CASGEGGRSEQFF.

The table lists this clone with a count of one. The CDR3 DNA reads as TGTGCCAGTAAACCGGGACAGGGATCCTACGAGCAGTACTTC. This sequence encodes CASKPGQGSYEQYF. The chain is built from TRBV6-5 and TRBJ2-7; TRBD1 matches at 9 bases. The CDR3 runs to 14 residues. CDR1 and CDR2 from the germline V gene are MNHEY and SVGAGI. The V and J ends lost 9 bases and 1 base, in that order; junction bases with no gene match: 7.

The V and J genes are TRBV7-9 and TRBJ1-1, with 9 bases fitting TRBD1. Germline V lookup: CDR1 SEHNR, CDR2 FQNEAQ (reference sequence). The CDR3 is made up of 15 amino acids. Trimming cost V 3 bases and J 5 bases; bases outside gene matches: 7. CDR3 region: CASSFVQGAVTEAFF. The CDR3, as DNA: TGTGCCAGCAGCTTCGTACAGGGGGCGGTGACTGAAGCTTTCTTT. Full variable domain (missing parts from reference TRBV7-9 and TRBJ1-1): DTGVSQNPRHKITKRGQNVTFRCDPISEHNRLYWYRQTLGQGPEFLTYFQNEAQLEKSRLLSDRFSAERPKGSFSTLEIQRTEQGDSAMYLCASSFVQGAVTEAFFGQGTRLTVV.

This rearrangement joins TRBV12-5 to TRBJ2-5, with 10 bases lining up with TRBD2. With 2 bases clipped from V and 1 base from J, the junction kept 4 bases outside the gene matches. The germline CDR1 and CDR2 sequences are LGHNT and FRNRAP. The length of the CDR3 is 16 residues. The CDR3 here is CASGLLAGGSQETQYF. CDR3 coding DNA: TGTGCTAGTGGTTTGTTAGCGGGGGGTTCCCAAGAGACCCAGTACTTC.

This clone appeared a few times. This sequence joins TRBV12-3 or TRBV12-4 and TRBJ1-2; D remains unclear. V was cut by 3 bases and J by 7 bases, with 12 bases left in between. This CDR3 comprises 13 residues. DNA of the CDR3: TGTGCCAGCAGTTTTATCCGGGTCGGTGGCTACACCTTC. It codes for CASSFIRVGGYTF.

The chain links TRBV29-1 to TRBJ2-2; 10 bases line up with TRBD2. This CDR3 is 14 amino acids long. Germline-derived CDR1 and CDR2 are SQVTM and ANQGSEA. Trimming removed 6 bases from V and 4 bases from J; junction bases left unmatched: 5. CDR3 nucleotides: TGCAGCGTCTTAGCGGGGGGCGGCACCGGGGAGCTGTTTTTT. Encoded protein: CSVLAGGGTGELFF.

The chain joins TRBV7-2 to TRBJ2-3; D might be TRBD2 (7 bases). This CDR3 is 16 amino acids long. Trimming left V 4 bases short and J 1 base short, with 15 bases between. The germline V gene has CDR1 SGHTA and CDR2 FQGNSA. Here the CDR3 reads CASSSPPRGRTDTQYF. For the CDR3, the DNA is TGTGCCAGCAGCTCGCCACCGCGGGGGCGCACAGATACGCAGTATTTT.

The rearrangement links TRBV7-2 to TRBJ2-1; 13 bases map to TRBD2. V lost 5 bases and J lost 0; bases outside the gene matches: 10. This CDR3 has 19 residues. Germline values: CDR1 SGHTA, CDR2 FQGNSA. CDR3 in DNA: TGTGCCAGCAGCGCCGGACGACTAGCGGGGGGCCCCTCCTACAATGAGCAGTTCTTC. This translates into CASSAGRLAGGPSYNEQFF.

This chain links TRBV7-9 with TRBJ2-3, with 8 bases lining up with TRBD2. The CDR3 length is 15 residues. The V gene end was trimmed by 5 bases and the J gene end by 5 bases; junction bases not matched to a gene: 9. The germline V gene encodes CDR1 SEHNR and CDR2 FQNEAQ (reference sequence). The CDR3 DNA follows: TGTGCCAGCAGCCCACCGGGGGGGGTAGTAGATACGCAGTATTTT. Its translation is CASSPPGGVVDTQYF.

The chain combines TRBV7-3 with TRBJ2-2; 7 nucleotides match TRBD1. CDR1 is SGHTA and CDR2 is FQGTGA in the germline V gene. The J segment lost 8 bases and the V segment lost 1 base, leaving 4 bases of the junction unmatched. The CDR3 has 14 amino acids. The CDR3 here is CASSLKGAQGELFF. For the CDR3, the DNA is TGTGCCAGCAGCTTAAAGGGGGCCCAAGGGGAGCTGTTTTTT.

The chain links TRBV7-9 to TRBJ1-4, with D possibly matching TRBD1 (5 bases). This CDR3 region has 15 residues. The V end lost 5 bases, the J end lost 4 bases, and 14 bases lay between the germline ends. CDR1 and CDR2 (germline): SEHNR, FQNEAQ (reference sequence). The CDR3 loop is CASSPDTKINEKLFF. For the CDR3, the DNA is TGTGCCAGCAGCCCGGACACCAAAATTAATGAAAAACTGTTTTTT.

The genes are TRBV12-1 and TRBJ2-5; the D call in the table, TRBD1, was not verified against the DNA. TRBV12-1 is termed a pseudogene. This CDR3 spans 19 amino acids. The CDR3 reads CASSFEGLVRVVGQETQYF. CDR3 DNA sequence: TGTGCCAGCAGCTTTGAGGGTTTAGTCAGGGTGGTTGGACAAGAGACCCAGTACTTC.

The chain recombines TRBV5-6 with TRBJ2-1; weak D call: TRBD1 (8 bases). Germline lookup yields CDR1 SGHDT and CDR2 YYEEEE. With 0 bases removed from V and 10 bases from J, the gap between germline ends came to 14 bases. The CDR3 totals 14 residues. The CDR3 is CASSLGTGRAEQFF. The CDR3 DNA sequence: TGTGCCAGCAGCTTGGGGACAGGGAGGGCGGAGCAGTTCTTC. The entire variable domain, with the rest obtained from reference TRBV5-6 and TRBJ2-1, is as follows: DAGVTQSPTHLIKTRGQQVTLRCSPKSGHDTVSWYQQALGQGPQFIFQYYEEEERQRGNFPDRFSGHQFPNYSSELNVNALLLGDSALYLCASSLGTGRAEQFFGPGTRLTVL.

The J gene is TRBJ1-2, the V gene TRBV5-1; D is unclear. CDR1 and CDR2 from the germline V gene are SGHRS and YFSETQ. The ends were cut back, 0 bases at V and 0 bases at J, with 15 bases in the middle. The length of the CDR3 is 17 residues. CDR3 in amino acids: CASSLVPARLTNYGYTF. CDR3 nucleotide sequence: TGCGCCAGCAGCTTGGTCCCCGCCAGACTGACTAACTATGGCTACACCTTC.

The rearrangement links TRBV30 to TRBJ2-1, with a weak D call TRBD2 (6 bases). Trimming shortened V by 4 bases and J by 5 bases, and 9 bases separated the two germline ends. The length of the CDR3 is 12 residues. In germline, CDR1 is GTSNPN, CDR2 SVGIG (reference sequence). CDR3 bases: TGTGCCTGGAAGCGGGCCAACAATGAGCAGTTCTTC. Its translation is CAWKRANNEQFF.

The CDR3 is CASRSNRGSGYTF. Here the CDR3 DNA reads TGTGCCAGCAGATCAAACAGGGGTAGTGGCTACACCTTC. The chain uses TRBV12-3 or TRBV12-4 and TRBJ1-2, with 7 bases fitting TRBD1. The CDR3 has 13 residues. Losses at the gene ends were 6 bases for V and 7 bases for J; bases not matched to a gene: 8.

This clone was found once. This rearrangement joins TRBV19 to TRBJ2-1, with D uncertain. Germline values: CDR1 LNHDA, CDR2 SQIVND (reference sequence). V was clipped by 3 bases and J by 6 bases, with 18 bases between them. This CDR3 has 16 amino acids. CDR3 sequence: CASSMLGQSLGNEQFF. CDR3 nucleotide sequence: TGTGCCAGTAGTATGTTGGGCCAGAGCTTGGGCAATGAGCAGTTCTTC.

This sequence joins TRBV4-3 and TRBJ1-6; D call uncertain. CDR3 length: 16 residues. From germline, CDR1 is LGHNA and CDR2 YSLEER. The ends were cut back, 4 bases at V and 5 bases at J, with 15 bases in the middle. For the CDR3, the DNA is TGCGCCAGCAGCCGGAATAGAGGAAGTCATAATTCACCCCTCCACTTT. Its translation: CASSRNRGSHNSPLHF.

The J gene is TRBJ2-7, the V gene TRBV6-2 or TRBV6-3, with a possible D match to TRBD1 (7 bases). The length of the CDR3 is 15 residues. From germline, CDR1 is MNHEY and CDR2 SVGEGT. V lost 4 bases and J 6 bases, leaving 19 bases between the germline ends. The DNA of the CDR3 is TGTGCCAGCAGTTCCCGTGCCCAGGGGGGTTCCGAGCAGTACTTC. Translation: CASSSRAQGGSEQYF.

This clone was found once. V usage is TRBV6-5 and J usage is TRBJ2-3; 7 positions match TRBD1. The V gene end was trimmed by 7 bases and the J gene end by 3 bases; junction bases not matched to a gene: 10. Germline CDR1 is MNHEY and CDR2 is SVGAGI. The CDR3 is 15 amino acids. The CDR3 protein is CASTVASRGTDTQYF. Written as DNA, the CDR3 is TGTGCCAGCACAGTAGCGAGCAGGGGGACAGATACGCAGTATTTT.

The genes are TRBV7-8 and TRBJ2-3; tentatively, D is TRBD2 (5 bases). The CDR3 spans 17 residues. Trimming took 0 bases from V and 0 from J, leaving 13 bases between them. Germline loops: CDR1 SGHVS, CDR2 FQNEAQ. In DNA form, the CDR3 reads TGTGCCAGCAGCTTAGCGAGCAGCGGAAGTAGCACAGATACGCAGTATTTT. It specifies CASSLASSGSSTDTQYF.

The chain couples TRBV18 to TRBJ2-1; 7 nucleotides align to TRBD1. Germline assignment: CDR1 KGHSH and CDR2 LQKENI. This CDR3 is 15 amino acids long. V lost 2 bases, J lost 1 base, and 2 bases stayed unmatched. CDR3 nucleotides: TGTGCCAGCTCACCAGAACAGGGGTCCTACAATGAGCAGTTCTTC. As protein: CASSPEQGSYNEQFF. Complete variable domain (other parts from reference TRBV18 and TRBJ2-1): NAGVMQNPRHLVRRRGQEARLRCSPMKGHSHVYWYRQLPEEGLKFMVYLQKENIIDESGMPKERFSAEFPKEGPSILRIQQVVRGDSAAYFCASSPEQGSYNEQFFGPGTRLTVL.

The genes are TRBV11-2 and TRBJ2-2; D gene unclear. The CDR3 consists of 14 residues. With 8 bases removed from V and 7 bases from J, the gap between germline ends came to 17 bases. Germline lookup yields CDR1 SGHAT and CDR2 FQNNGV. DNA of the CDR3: TGTGCCAGCTGCGCGCAGGTCGGTCACGGGGAGCTGTTTTTT. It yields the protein CASCAQVGHGELFF.

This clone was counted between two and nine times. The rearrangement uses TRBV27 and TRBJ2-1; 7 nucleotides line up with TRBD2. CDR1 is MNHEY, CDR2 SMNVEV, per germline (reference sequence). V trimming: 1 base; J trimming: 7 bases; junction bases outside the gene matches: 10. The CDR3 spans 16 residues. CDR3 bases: TGTGCCAGCAGTTTATGGGCGGGAGATGTAAGTAATGAGCAGTTCTTC. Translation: CASSLWAGDVSNEQFF.

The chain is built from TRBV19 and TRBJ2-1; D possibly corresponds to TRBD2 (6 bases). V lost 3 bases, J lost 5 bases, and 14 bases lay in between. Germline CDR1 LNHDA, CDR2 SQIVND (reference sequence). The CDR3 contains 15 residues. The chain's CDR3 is CASSMSGVRNNEQFF. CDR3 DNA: TGTGCCAGTAGTATGTCGGGAGTTCGGAACAATGAGCAGTTCTTC.

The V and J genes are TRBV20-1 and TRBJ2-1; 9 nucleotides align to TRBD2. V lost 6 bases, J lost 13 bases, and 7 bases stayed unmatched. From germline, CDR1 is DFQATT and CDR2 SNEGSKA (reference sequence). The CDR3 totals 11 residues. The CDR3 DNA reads TGCAGTGCCAGGCAGCGGGGGGCCCAGTTCTTC. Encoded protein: CSARQRGAQFF.

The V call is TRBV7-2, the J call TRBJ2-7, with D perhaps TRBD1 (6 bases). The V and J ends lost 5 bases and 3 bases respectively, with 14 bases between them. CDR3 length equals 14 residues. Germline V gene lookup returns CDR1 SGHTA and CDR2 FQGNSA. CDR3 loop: CASSPNQGYYEQYF. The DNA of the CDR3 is TGTGCCAGCAGCCCCAACCAGGGGTACTACGAGCAGTACTTC.

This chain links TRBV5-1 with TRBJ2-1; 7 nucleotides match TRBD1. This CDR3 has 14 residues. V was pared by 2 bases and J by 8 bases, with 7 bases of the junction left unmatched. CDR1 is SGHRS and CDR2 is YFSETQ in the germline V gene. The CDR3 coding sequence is TGCGCCAGCAGCTTAGGGACAGCCGGCTATGAGCAGTTCTTC. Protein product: CASSLGTAGYEQFF. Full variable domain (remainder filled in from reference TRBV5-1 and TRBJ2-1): KAGVTQTPRYLIKTRGQQVTLSCSPISGHRSVSWYQQTPGQGLQFLFEYFSETQRNKGNFPGRFSGRQFSNSRSEMNVSTLELGDSALYLCASSLGTAGYEQFFGPGTRLTVL.

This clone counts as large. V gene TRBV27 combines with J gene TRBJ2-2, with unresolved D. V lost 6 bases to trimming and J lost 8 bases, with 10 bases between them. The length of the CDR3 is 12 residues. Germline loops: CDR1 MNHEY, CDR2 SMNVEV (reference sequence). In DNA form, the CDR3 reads TGTGCCAGCAGGAATCGGGTGGGGGAGCTGTTTTTT. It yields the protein CASRNRVGELFF.